The clone carrying this TCR beta chain showed up just a few times. The CDR3 extends over 15 amino acids. The junction had 7 bases not matched to a gene; V was cut back by 4 bases and J by 3 bases. Germline assignment: CDR1 ENHRY and CDR2 SYGVKD. Both 60 Vbeta primers and 13 Jbeta primers went into the PCR. Using immunoSEQ multiplex PCR, the repertoire was profiled, and TCRdb retains in-frame clones only, with some absent. The sample gives about 160,000 clones, 80% to 90% of which show up once; more than 1.5% is in the top ten. This specimen comes from a study of cytomegalovirus exposure and HLA in healthy donors.

The source material was PBMCs. The sequence derives from a man aged 18-30 years in good health and CMV-seronegative. The rearrangement uses TRBV10-3 and TRBJ2-3, with 7 bases matching TRBD2. In DNA, the CDR3 is TGTGCCATCAGTGGTCTCGTGGGGGGGACAGATACGCAGTATTTT. Its translation is CAISGLVGGTDTQYF.